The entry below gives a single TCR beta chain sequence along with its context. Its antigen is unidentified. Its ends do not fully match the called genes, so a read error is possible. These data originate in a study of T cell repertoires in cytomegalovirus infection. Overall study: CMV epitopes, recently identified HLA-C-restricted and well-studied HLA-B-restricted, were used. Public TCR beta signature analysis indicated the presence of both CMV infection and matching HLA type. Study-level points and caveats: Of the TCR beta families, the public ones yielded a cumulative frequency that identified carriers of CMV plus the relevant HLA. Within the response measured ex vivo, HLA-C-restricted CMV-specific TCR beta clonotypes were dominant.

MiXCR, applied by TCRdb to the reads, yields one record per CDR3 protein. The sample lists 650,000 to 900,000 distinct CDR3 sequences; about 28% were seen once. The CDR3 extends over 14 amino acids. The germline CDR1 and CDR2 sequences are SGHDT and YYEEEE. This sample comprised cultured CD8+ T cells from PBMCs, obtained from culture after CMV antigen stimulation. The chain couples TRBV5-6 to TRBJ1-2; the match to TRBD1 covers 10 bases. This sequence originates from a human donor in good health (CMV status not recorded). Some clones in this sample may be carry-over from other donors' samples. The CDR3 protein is CASSLAAPGQGPSF. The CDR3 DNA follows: TGTGCCAGCAGCTTGGCCGCTCCGGGACAGGGGCCTTCCTTC.